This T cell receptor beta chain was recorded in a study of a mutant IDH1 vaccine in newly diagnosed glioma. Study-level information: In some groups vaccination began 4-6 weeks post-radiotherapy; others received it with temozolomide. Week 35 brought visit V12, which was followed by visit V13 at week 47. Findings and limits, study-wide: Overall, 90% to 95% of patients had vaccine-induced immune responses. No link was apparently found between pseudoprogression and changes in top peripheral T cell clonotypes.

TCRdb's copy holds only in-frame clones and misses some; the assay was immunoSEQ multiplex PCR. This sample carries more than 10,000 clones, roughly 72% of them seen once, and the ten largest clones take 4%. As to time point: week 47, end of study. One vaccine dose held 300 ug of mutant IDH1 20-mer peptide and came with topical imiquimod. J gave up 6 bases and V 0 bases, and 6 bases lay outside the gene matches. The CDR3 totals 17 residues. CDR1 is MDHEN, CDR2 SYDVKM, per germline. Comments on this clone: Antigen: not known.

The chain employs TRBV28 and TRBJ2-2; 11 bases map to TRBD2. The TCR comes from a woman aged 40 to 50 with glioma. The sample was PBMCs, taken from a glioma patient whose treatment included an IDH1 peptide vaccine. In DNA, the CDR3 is TGTGCCAGCAGTTTATGGGCCCTAGCGGGGGGACCCGGGGAGCTGTTTTTT. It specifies CASSLWALAGGPGELFF.